This T cell receptor beta chain was captured by sequencing in a study of T-cell memory formation after mild COVID-19. In the study overall: The two donors had largely donor-specific TCR clusters.

V lost 2 bases, J lost 4 bases, and 8 bases lay in between. CDR3 length: 13 amino acids. Per germline, CDR1 MNHEY and CDR2 SVGAGI. MiXCR was run by TCRdb on the 5' RACE reads, yielding one entry per CDR3 protein. The table has 110,000 or so distinct CDR3 sequences, around 17% seen once. This sequence joins TRBV6-5 and TRBJ2-5; possible D gene TRBD1, 5 bases. This TCR derives from a young man who had mild COVID-19 (a few samples of this study predate the infection). Cell type and time point are not known. Sample: PBMCs or a T cell subset sorted from them (not recorded which). The CDR3 protein is CASSYTGGETQYF. The CDR3 DNA reads TGTGCCAGCAGTTACACAGGTGGAGAGACCCAGTACTTC.